The T cell receptor (beta chain) described here comes from a study of T cells in Graves' hyperthyroidism and ophthalmopathy. Study summary: It was at initial diagnosis, before any treatment, that peripheral blood was collected.

This clonotype was detected many times. Its cognate antigen is unknown. RNA transcripts gave rise to amplified TCR beta CDR3 regions. With the HTBI primer set, the TCR CDR3 went through a first round of RT-PCR. Each CDR3 protein is one row after TCRdb ran MiXCR on the multiplex PCR reads. Among approximately 520,000 distinct CDR3 sequences listed, 24% were seen once. Germline V gene lookup returns CDR1 MDHEN and CDR2 SYDVKM. CDR3 length: 14 residues. Trimming left V 5 bases short and J 7 bases short, with 14 bases between. Whole-study results and caveats: Onset of ophthalmopathy came a median roughly 6.5 months after the model predicted it.

The study left out patients who had uncontrolled infection, other autoimmune disease, pregnancy or lactation. The source is a woman aged 25 to 45 with Graves' ophthalmopathy. The chain carries TRBV28 and TRBJ2-2; D possibly corresponds to TRBD2 (5 bases). The source material was blood. Written as DNA, the CDR3 is TGTGCCAGCAGTCTCTCCAACGGAGGCGGGGAGCTGTTTTTT. It specifies CASSLSNGGGELFF. The full variable domain, with the rest looked up from reference TRBV28 and TRBJ2-2, is DVKVTQSSRYLVKRTGEKVFLECVQDMDHENMFWYRQDPGLGLRLIYFSYDVKMKEKGDIPEGYSVSREKKERFSLILESASTNQTSMYLCASSLSNGGGELFFGEGSRLTVL.